The sample holds many counts of the clone carrying this T cell receptor (beta chain). Its target is not known. The germline CDR1 and CDR2 sequences are SGHRS and YFSETQ. This CDR3 comprises 15 residues. V was clipped by 4 bases and J by 6 bases, with 19 bases between them. The data derive from a study of CD8 T cells in ankylosing spondylitis. The TCR beta libraries were generated through quantitative 5'-RACE incorporating molecular barcodes. TCRdb redid the calling of the 5' RACE reads with MiXCR, one entry per CDR3 protein. This sample has about 240,000 distinct CDR3 sequences; around 9.2% occur once, and the top ten carry 6.8%. Study results and caveats: As reported, disease-linked clones showed significant enrichment in matched ankylosing spondylitis synovial fluid. Disease-linked clones displayed a CD8+ phenotype and appeared relatively rarely in peripheral blood.

This receptor was identified in a male donor with ankylosing spondylitis or in good health (not recorded which). The sequencing input was blood, either unsorted or a sorted T cell fraction (not recorded which). The rearrangement joins TRBV5-1 to TRBJ1-1; the D gene is possibly TRBD1 (5 bases). The CDR3 protein is CASSRDGGGSSEAFF. CDR3 DNA sequence: TGCGCCAGCAGCCGTGACGGGGGGGGAAGCTCTGAAGCTTTCTTT.